What follows are 30 T cell receptor beta chains derived from one specimen sequenced in a study of blood T cell repertoires in COVID-19. Sequencing used immunoSEQ multiplex PCR; TCRdb keeps in-frame clones, though not all of them. In the table there are some 130,000 clones, approximately 90% of which are singletons. The specimen was peripheral blood. These receptors originate from a man aged 55 to 70 with COVID-19, enrolled during active disease.

The V and J genes are TRBV6-5 and TRBJ1-1; 10 bases agree with TRBD1. CDR3 length equals 13 residues. Germline trimming cut 9 bases from V and 6 bases from J; bases unmatched to any gene: 7. Germline CDR1 and CDR2: MNHEY and SVGAGI. The CDR3 bases are TGTGCCAGTTCAGACAGGGGGCTATCTGAAGCTTTCTTT. Translating gives CASSDRGLSEAFF.

The chain's CDR3 is CASSPRNVASLRYTF. Written as DNA, the CDR3 is TGTGCCAGCAGCCCACGAAACGTCGCGTCTTTGCGGTACACCTTC. The chain recombines TRBV5-4 with TRBJ1-2; D remains ambiguous. Germline-derived CDR1 and CDR2 are SGHNT and YYREEE (reference sequence). The CDR3 spans 15 residues. V shed 4 bases and J shed 11 bases, with 24 bases lying between them.

The V call is TRBV7-2, the J call TRBJ1-5; D gene ambiguous. V was cut by 5 bases and J by 3 bases, with 17 bases left in between. The CDR3 length is 16 residues. The germline gives CDR1 SGHTA, CDR2 FQGNSA. The CDR3, as DNA: TGTGCCAGCAGCGCCCTCGGCCGGGTTTCCAATCAGCCCCAGCATTTT. Residues: CASSALGRVSNQPQHF.

This chain connects TRBV5-1 to TRBJ2-7, with 7 bases matching TRBD1. The CDR3 contains 14 residues. The germline V gene has CDR1 SGHRS and CDR2 YFSETQ. V trimming: 6 bases; J trimming: 2 bases; junction bases outside the gene matches: 8. The CDR3 spells CASTKDRIAYEQYF. The CDR3 region has the DNA TGCGCCAGCACCAAGGACAGGATCGCCTACGAGCAGTACTTC.

The rearrangement links TRBV6-6 to TRBJ2-2; 8 bases match TRBD1. In germline, CDR1 is MNHNY, CDR2 SVGAGI (reference sequence). J gave up 4 bases and V 6 bases, and 4 bases lay outside the gene matches. This CDR3 spans 14 amino acids. The CDR3 coding sequence is TGTGCCAGCAGCGGAACAGGGGGCACCGGGGAGCTGTTTTTT. The encoded protein is CASSGTGGTGELFF.

V is TRBV6-1 and J is TRBJ1-2; 8 bases are shared with TRBD1. Germline CDR1 reads MNHNS; CDR2 reads SASEGT. This CDR3 comprises 15 residues. The junction had 7 bases not matched to a gene; V was cut back by 3 bases and J by 4 bases. CDR3 DNA: TGTGCCAGCAGTGATAGGCAGGGGGCGAGCTATGGCTACACCTTC. This codes for CASSDRQGASYGYTF.

The chain links TRBV30 to TRBJ1-1; perhaps TRBD1 as D (5 bases). V was shortened by 5 bases and J by 0 bases, with 10 bases between the two germline ends. Germline V lookup: CDR1 GTSNPN, CDR2 SVGIG (reference sequence). The CDR3 covers 13 residues. This CDR3 reads CAWVRALNTEAFF. For the CDR3, the DNA is TGTGCCTGGGTCAGGGCTTTGAACACTGAAGCTTTCTTT.

The V gene is TRBV14, the J gene TRBJ1-4; D unclear. Per the germline V gene, CDR1 is SGHDN and CDR2 is FVKESK. The CDR3 spans 14 residues. Between the trimmed V and J ends, which lost 2 bases and 5 bases, there was a span of 9 bases. CDR3 sequence (DNA): TGTGCCAGCAGCCAATTGGAGGGAAATGAAAAACTGTTTTTT. Amino acids: CASSQLEGNEKLFF.

The chain joins TRBV27 to TRBJ2-3, with no clear D. Germline V gene sequence: CDR1 MNHEY, CDR2 SMNVEV (reference sequence). The ends were cut back, 5 bases at V and 4 bases at J, with 13 bases in the middle. The CDR3 loop spans 14 amino acids. Written as DNA, the CDR3 is TGTGCCAGCAGTAGCCCCATAATGTCAGATACGCAGTATTTT. Its protein product is CASSSPIMSDTQYF.

V and J are TRBV6-6 and TRBJ2-4; 7 bases agree with TRBD1. V gave up 0 bases and J gave up 6 bases; unmatched junction bases: 8. The germline gives CDR1 MNHNY, CDR2 SVGAGI (reference sequence). This CDR3 is built from 16 residues. This CDR3 reads CASSYSSGRGSNIQYF. CDR3 DNA sequence: TGTGCCAGCAGTTACTCGAGCGGCAGGGGGTCAAACATTCAGTACTTC.

This clone has just a few counts. The chain uses TRBV14 and TRBJ2-5; 7 nucleotides line up with TRBD2. V lost 1 base to trimming and J lost 7 bases; unmatched junction nucleotides: 3. CDR3 size: 13 residues. Germline CDR1 is SGHDN and CDR2 is FVKESK. As DNA, the CDR3 is TGTGCCAGCAGCCAAGTAGTAGCGGGGACCCAGTACTTC. Translation: CASSQVVAGTQYF.

This chain joins TRBV5-4 and TRBJ2-3; maybe TRBD2 (7 bases). CDR3 size: 15 residues. Trimming pared 0 bases from V and 3 bases from J, leaving 11 bases between. Per germline, CDR1 SGHNT and CDR2 YYREEE (reference sequence). CDR3 sequence: CASSLAGGRTDTQYF. In DNA form, the CDR3 reads TGTGCCAGCAGCTTGGCGGGGGGCAGGACAGATACGCAGTATTTT.

Only a few counts were recorded for this clone. The J gene is TRBJ1-2, the V gene TRBV6-2 or TRBV6-3, with 7 positions matching TRBD1. In germline, CDR1 is MNHEY, CDR2 SVGEGT. The junction had 9 bases not matched to a gene; V was cut back by 0 bases and J by 8 bases. CDR3 length: 15 residues. In DNA form, the CDR3 reads TGTGCCAGCAGTTACTCCCACCGACAGGGCAGCGGCTACACCTTC. Translating it yields CASSYSHRQGSGYTF.

This chain connects TRBV7-8 to TRBJ2-7; tentative D call: TRBD1 (6 bases). The V and J ends lost 5 bases and 2 bases respectively, with 13 bases between them. This CDR3 comprises 14 residues. Germline V lookup: CDR1 SGHVS, CDR2 FQNEAQ. The DNA for the CDR3 is TGTGCCAGCAGCCCGAGACAGGTCCCCTACGAGCAGTACTTC. Amino acids: CASSPRQVPYEQYF.

The chain joins TRBV7-2 to TRBJ1-3, with no clear D. The CDR3 has 13 residues. Germline assignment: CDR1 SGHTA and CDR2 FQGNSA. V lost 0 bases and J lost 4, with 4 bases in between. The CDR3 coding sequence is TGTGCCAGCAGCTTAGCTTCAGGAAACACCATATATTTT. It translates to CASSLASGNTIYF.

This rearrangement joins TRBV7-9 to TRBJ1-3; weak D call: TRBD1 (5 bases). Trimming cost V 4 bases and J 0 bases, with 7 bases left between them. This CDR3 is 14 amino acids long. Germline CDR1 is SEHNR and CDR2 is FQNEAQ (reference sequence). CDR3 in DNA: TGTGCCAGCAGCTCGGGGGGCTCTGGAAACACCATATATTTT. This translates into CASSSGGSGNTIYF. Combining the CDR3 with reference TRBV7-9 and TRBJ1-3 gives the whole variable domain DTGVSQNPRHKITKRGQNVTFRCDPISEHNRLYWYRQTLGQGPEFLTYFQNEAQLEKSRLLSDRFSAERPKGSFSTLEIQRTEQGDSAMYLCASSSGGSGNTIYFGEGSWLTVV.

V usage is TRBV4-3 and J usage is TRBJ2-1, with a weak D call TRBD2 (5 bases). Germline loops: CDR1 LGHNA, CDR2 YSLEER. This CDR3 spans 14 amino acids. V lost 1 base and J 13 bases, leaving 17 bases between the germline ends. The CDR3 is CASSQAMSGLPQFF. For the CDR3, the DNA is TGCGCCAGCAGCCAAGCGATGAGCGGATTGCCTCAGTTCTTC.

This clone was seen just once. The V gene is TRBV19, the J gene TRBJ2-5; 8 bases line up with TRBD1. J was trimmed by 6 bases and V by 2 bases; bases with no gene match: 8. The germline V gene encodes CDR1 LNHDA and CDR2 SQIVND (reference sequence). The CDR3 loop spans 15 amino acids. In DNA, the CDR3 is TGTGCCAGTAGTATACCGACAGGGGTGGGCAAGACCCAGTACTTC. Encoded protein: CASSIPTGVGKTQYF.

This chain joins TRBV18 and TRBJ1-2; TRBD1 is a possible D gene (6 bases). Trimming took 3 bases from V and 0 from J, leaving 14 bases between them. This CDR3 region has 16 residues. Germline V CDR1 and CDR2: KGHSH, LQKENI. This CDR3 is CASSPRDKVSNYGYTF. As DNA, the CDR3 is TGTGCCAGCTCACCCCGGGACAAAGTCTCTAACTATGGCTACACCTTC.

This rearrangement joins TRBV18 to TRBJ1-5, with 10 bases lining up with TRBD1. Trimming cost V 5 bases and J 4 bases; bases outside gene matches: 5. In germline, CDR1 is KGHSH, CDR2 LQKENI. CDR3 size: 15 residues. The CDR3 DNA reads TGTGCCAGCTCAGGGGACAGGGGTTGGAATCAGCCCCAGCATTTT. This codes for CASSGDRGWNQPQHF.

This chain uses TRBV10-3 with TRBJ1-5; weak D call: TRBD1 (5 bases). Trimming took 10 bases from V and 0 from J, leaving 13 bases between them. CDR1 and CDR2 from the germline V gene are ENHRY and SYGVKD. CDR3 size: 14 residues. CDR3 sequence reads: CASQDTDSNQPQHF. The CDR3 nucleotides are TGTGCCAGTCAGGACACCGATAGCAATCAGCCCCAGCATTTT.

The chain joins TRBV5-1 to TRBJ1-1; TRBD1 aligns across 7 bases. Germline CDR1 is SGHRS and CDR2 is YFSETQ. This CDR3 is built from 13 residues. Trimming at V came to 4 bases and at J to 4 bases, leaving 4 bases not matched to a gene. CDR3 DNA: TGCGCCAGCAGCCCCGACAGGGCCACTGAAGCTTTCTTT. Encoded protein: CASSPDRATEAFF.

V gene TRBV7-2 combines with J gene TRBJ1-5, with unresolved D. CDR3 length: 14 amino acids. CDR1 and CDR2 from the germline V gene are SGHTA and FQGNSA. The germline V and J ends were trimmed by 4 bases and 0 bases, with 7 bases remaining between them. This CDR3 is CASSSQDSNQPQHF. CDR3 bases: TGTGCCAGCAGCTCCCAGGATAGCAATCAGCCCCAGCATTTT.

The rearrangement uses TRBV5-1 and TRBJ2-7; D possibly corresponds to TRBD1 (6 bases). This CDR3 region has 14 residues. Trimming took 1 base from V and 3 from J, leaving 11 bases between them. CDR1 SGHRS and CDR2 YFSETQ come from the germline V gene. The CDR3 nucleotides are TGCGCCAGCAGCTTGACAGGGTCGGACTACGAGCAGTACTTC. Protein product: CASSLTGSDYEQYF.

The rearrangement uses TRBV5-4 and TRBJ2-7, with 7 bases aligning to TRBD1. Germline CDR1 reads SGHNT; CDR2 reads YYREEE (reference sequence). The length of the CDR3 is 14 residues. V gave up 1 base and J gave up 6 bases; unmatched junction bases: 7. CDR3 loop: CASSLTGNRGEQYF. Here the CDR3 DNA reads TGTGCCAGCAGCTTGACCGGGAACAGGGGCGAGCAGTACTTC.

The V call is TRBV30, the J call TRBJ1-6, with 7 bases aligning to TRBD1. This CDR3 is 14 amino acids long. V trimming: 3 bases; J trimming: 2 bases; junction bases outside the gene matches: 1. From germline, CDR1 is GTSNPN and CDR2 SVGIG (reference sequence). CDR3 bases: TGTGCCTGGAGGACAGGGACCTATAATTCACCCCTCCACTTT. This sequence encodes CAWRTGTYNSPLHF.

This chain links TRBV28 with TRBJ2-5; TRBD2 matches 11 bases. CDR1 is MDHEN, CDR2 SYDVKM, per germline. The CDR3 covers 15 residues. Unmatched junction bases numbered 5, after V lost 3 bases and J lost 5 bases. CDR3 DNA sequence: TGTGCCAGCAGTTTGTTACTAGCGGGGGTTGAGACCCAGTACTTC. This encodes CASSLLLAGVETQYF.

This chain connects TRBV11-2 to TRBJ1-1; D not resolved. Germline lookup yields CDR1 SGHAT and CDR2 FQNNGV. The length of the CDR3 is 12 residues. The V gene lost 8 bases and the J gene lost 5 bases, with 12 bases spanning the gap. CDR3 sequence: CASASGVTEAFF. The CDR3 nucleotides read TGTGCCAGCGCGTCCGGGGTAACTGAAGCTTTCTTT.

The chain uses TRBV14 and TRBJ2-5; 14 bases match TRBD2. The CDR3 totals 18 residues. The germline CDR1 and CDR2 sequences are SGHDN and FVKESK. V gave up 3 bases and J gave up 3 bases; unmatched junction bases: 9. The CDR3 is CASSQWGLAGDLEETQYF. CDR3 DNA: TGTGCCAGCAGCCAGTGGGGACTAGCGGGGGACCTAGAAGAGACCCAGTACTTC.

Here the CDR3 DNA reads TGTGCCAGCAGCCAAGATTGGAGGCTTCCAGATACGCAGTATTTT. Encoded protein: CASSQDWRLPDTQYF. The chain is built from TRBV4-2 and TRBJ2-3, with a weak D call TRBD2 (5 bases). The V and J ends lost 0 bases and 4 bases respectively, with 11 bases between them. The CDR3 is made up of 15 amino acids. Germline V gives CDR1 LGHNA, CDR2 YNFKEQ.